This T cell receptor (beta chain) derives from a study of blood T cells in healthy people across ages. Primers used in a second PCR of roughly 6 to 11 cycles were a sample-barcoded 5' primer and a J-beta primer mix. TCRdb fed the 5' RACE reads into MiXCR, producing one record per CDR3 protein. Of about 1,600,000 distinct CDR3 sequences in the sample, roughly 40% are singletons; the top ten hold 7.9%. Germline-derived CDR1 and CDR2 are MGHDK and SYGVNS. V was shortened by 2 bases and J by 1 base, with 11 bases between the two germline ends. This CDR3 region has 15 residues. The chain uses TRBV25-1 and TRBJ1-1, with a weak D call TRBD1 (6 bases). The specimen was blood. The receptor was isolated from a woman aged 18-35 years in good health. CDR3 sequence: CASSEAGARNTEAFF. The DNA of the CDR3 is TGTGCCAGCAGTGAAGCGGGGGCGAGGAACACTGAAGCTTTCTTT.